This T cell receptor beta chain was profiled in a study of blood T cell repertoires in COVID-19. In the study overall: Acute and convalescent COVID-19 specimens originated in the United States, Italy and Spain. Sample material is recorded as cDNA or gDNA derived from T cells, B-cell-depleted T cells, or PBMCs.

In the original analysis: For nucleated cells, counts were estimated from reference gene primer amplification. Clones were sequenced by immunoSEQ multiplex PCR, and TCRdb holds only the in-frame ones, with some missing. V and J calls and clone size follow that table, whereas D and trimming were derived from the DNA. The sample holds approximately 200,000 clones, 75% to 90% seen once. CDR3 length equals 15 residues. Trimming removed 3 bases from V and 8 bases from J; junction bases left unmatched: 7. Germline CDR1 and CDR2: MNHEY and SMNVEV (reference sequence). The V and J genes are TRBV27 and TRBJ1-6; 7 nucleotides align to TRBD1. Material for sequencing was peripheral blood. This receptor was obtained from a man aged 55 to 70 with acute or convalescent COVID-19. The CDR3 bases are TGTGCCAGCAGTTTTTATCCTCAGGGGGATTCACCCCTCCACTTT. Amino acid sequence: CASSFYPQGDSPLHF.